A single sample is the source of the 18 T cell receptor beta chains below, sequenced in a study of radiation and T cells in renal cell carcinoma. Time point specified: baseline pretreatment blood. As to treatment: 15 Gy SBRT to primary tumor, nephrectomy 4 weeks later. Some clones are missing from TCRdb's copy, which holds only in-frame ones; the method was immunoSEQ multiplex PCR. Counted here are about 49,000 clones, 83% occurring once; the ten biggest clones make up under 35%. The sample in question was blood, obtained from a patient whose treatment included radiotherapy and nephrectomy. These receptors originate from a woman in her sixties or seventies with renal cell carcinoma.

The rearrangement links TRBV2 to TRBJ2-5, with a tentative D call TRBD1 (5 bases). V lost 5 bases and J lost 5, with 21 bases in between. This CDR3 contains 16 residues. From germline, CDR1 is SNHLY and CDR2 FYNNEI. The CDR3 loop reads CASSPQGMQGRETQYF. The CDR3 region has the DNA TGTGCCAGCAGTCCCCAGGGAATGCAGGGAAGGGAGACCCAGTACTTC.

CDR3 nucleotide sequence: TGTGCCAGCAGCGTAGTCTGGGGCTCTGGGGCCAACGTCCTGACTTTC. Its protein product is CASSVVWGSGANVLTF. The chain uses TRBV9 and TRBJ2-6, with D hard to call. Trimming took off 0 bases at V and 0 bases at J, with 7 bases between the two ends. Germline V gene lookup returns CDR1 SGDLS and CDR2 YYNGEE. This CDR3 contains 16 residues.

This clone was recorded once. V usage is TRBV6-5 and J usage is TRBJ2-1; 11 bases map to TRBD2. J lost 8 bases, V lost 0 bases, and 3 bases had no gene match. Germline-derived CDR1 and CDR2 are MNHEY and SVGAGI. The CDR3 covers 15 residues. CDR3 nucleotides: TGTGCCAGCAGTTACTCAATAGCGGGGGGGTATGAGCAGTTCTTC. Translating it yields CASSYSIAGGYEQFF.

V usage is TRBV5-1 and J usage is TRBJ1-1, with 9 bases lining up with TRBD1. The CDR3 sequence is 15 residues long. Germline V gene data show CDR1 as SGHRS and CDR2 as YFSETQ. With V trimmed by 4 bases and J by 2 bases, 6 bases remained unmatched. The CDR3 loop is CASSATGQGNTEAFF. The CDR3 region has the DNA TGCGCCAGCAGCGCTACGGGACAGGGCAACACTGAAGCTTTCTTT.

The chain couples TRBV6-6 to TRBJ2-3; D is possibly TRBD1 or TRBD2 (5 bases each). The CDR3 covers 15 residues. Germline V gene sequence: CDR1 MNHNY, CDR2 SVGAGI (reference sequence). Trimming took 4 bases from V and 5 from J, leaving 16 bases between them. The CDR3 reads CASSSRAGARDTQYF. The CDR3 region has the DNA TGTGCCAGCAGTTCAAGGGCCGGGGCCAGAGATACGCAGTATTTT.

The gene calls are TRBV6-1 and TRBJ2-5; a possible D gene is TRBD1 (6 bases). Germline CDR1 and CDR2: MNHNS and SASEGT. The V end lost 4 bases, the J end lost 5 bases, and 17 bases lay between the germline ends. The length of the CDR3 is 15 residues. CDR3 coding DNA: TGTGCCAGCAGTGGTCACCAGGGGACGGAGGAGACCCAGTACTTC. This encodes CASSGHQGTEETQYF.

This sequence joins TRBV7-9 and TRBJ1-1; 8 bases match TRBD1. The V and J ends lost 5 bases and 4 bases, in that order; junction bases with no gene match: 12. The CDR3 runs to 16 residues. CDR1 is SEHNR and CDR2 is FQNEAQ in the germline V gene (reference sequence). Here the CDR3 reads CASSPTPGQGGTEAFF. Here the CDR3 DNA reads TGTGCCAGCAGCCCAACCCCTGGACAGGGCGGCACTGAAGCTTTCTTT.

V usage is TRBV4-1 and J usage is TRBJ2-3, with D possibly TRBD1 on 6 matching bases. The V end lost 5 bases, the J end lost 5 bases, and 20 bases lay between the germline ends. CDR1 MGHRA and CDR2 YSYEKL come from the germline V gene. The CDR3 runs 16 residues. The CDR3 loop reads CASSFKGQGIGDTQYF. The CDR3 coding sequence is TGCGCCAGCAGCTTTAAGGGCCAGGGGATCGGAGATACGCAGTATTTT.

This clone was counted only a few times. The chain uses TRBV18 and TRBJ1-1; no reliable D call. The CDR3 has 13 residues. The germline gives CDR1 KGHSH, CDR2 LQKENI. Trimming left V 3 bases short and J 1 base short, with 6 bases between. CDR3 sequence (DNA): TGTGCCAGCTCACCGGGTCAGAACACTGAAGCTTTCTTT. The encoded protein is CASSPGQNTEAFF. The whole variable domain, remainder taken from reference TRBV18 and TRBJ1-1, is NAGVMQNPRHLVRRRGQEARLRCSPMKGHSHVYWYRQLPEEGLKFMVYLQKENIIDESGMPKERFSAEFPKEGPSILRIQQVVRGDSAAYFCASSPGQNTEAFFGQGTRLTVV.

In its sample, this clone was seen once. The chain combines TRBV10-1 with TRBJ1-3; D might be TRBD1 (5 bases). Germline CDR1 reads WNHNN; CDR2 reads SYGVQD (reference sequence). There are 12 residues in the CDR3. The CDR3 nucleotides are TGCGACATAAAGGGACGGGTTGTCACCATATATTTT. It translates to CDIKGRVVTIYF.

This clone was picked up one time. The chain couples TRBV11-1 to TRBJ1-4; 7 bases match TRBD1. The length of the CDR3 is 12 residues. J gave up 15 bases and V 1 base, and 5 bases lay outside the gene matches. Germline V gene lookup returns CDR1 SGHAT and CDR2 FQDESV (reference sequence). CDR3 protein: CASSLGGQAVFF. The CDR3 bases are TGTGCCAGCAGCTTAGGTGGACAGGCGGTGTTTTTT. The entire variable domain, with the rest obtained from reference TRBV11-1 and TRBJ1-4, is as follows: EAEVAQSPRYKITEKSQAVAFWCDPISGHATLYWYRQILGQGPELLVQFQDESVVDDSQLPKDRFSAERLKGVDSTLKIQPAELGDSAMYLCASSLGGQAVFFGSGTQLSVL.

This clone has a single count. The rearrangement uses TRBV18 and TRBJ2-1; 10 bases line up with TRBD1. Germline V gene sequence: CDR1 KGHSH, CDR2 LQKENI. The CDR3 covers 15 residues. Trimming at V came to 3 bases and at J to 4 bases, leaving 3 bases not matched to a gene. The CDR3 sequence: CASSPGTGEYNEQFF. The CDR3 nucleotides are TGTGCCAGCTCACCCGGGACAGGGGAGTACAATGAGCAGTTCTTC.

V usage is TRBV11-3 and J usage is TRBJ2-1; TRBD1 might be the D (6 bases). Trimming pared 0 bases from V and 5 bases from J, leaving 11 bases between. The V gene's germline CDR1 is SGHNT and CDR2 YENEEA. The CDR3 contains 15 residues. The CDR3 DNA reads TGTGCCAGCAGCTTAGACAGGGGTAGCCACAATGAGCAGTTCTTC. This sequence encodes CASSLDRGSHNEQFF.

The chain employs TRBV5-4 and TRBJ2-3; D gene ambiguous. There are 13 residues in the CDR3. Trimming took off 2 bases at V and 3 bases at J, with 7 bases between the two ends. Germline V gives CDR1 SGHNT, CDR2 YYREEE (reference sequence). CDR3 DNA sequence: TGTGCCAGCAGCTTTTCCCCAACAGATACGCAGTATTTT. Its translation is CASSFSPTDTQYF.

This clone is a singleton in its sample. The chain recombines TRBV5-4 with TRBJ1-2; D might be TRBD1 (6 bases). Trimming removed 2 bases at V and 8 bases at J, with 31 bases between. The CDR3 contains 19 residues. Germline V lookup: CDR1 SGHNT, CDR2 YYREEE (reference sequence). CDR3 bases: TGTGCCAGCAGCTTTAAGGGGGGAATAAGTAGATTGAGCATGGAGGGCTACACCTTC. It specifies CASSFKGGISRLSMEGYTF.

The chain links TRBV18 to TRBJ2-3, with D possibly being TRBD1 (5 bases). V was clipped by 3 bases and J by 3 bases, with 19 bases between them. CDR1 is KGHSH, CDR2 LQKENI, per germline. CDR3 length: 17 residues. The CDR3 sequence: CASSPPGVGVRTDTQYF. The CDR3 bases are TGTGCCAGCTCACCCCCCGGAGTAGGGGTAAGGACAGATACGCAGTATTTT.

CDR3 sequence reads: CASSPNDAATNTGELFF. CDR3 nucleotide sequence: TGTGCCAGCTCCCCAAACGATGCCGCAACGAACACCGGGGAGCTGTTTTTT. The rearrangement joins TRBV18 to TRBJ2-2; D gene uncertain. Germline assignment: CDR1 KGHSH and CDR2 LQKENI. This CDR3 has 17 residues. Deletions cut 6 bases from V and 0 bases from J, with 17 bases between.

This rearrangement joins TRBV5-4 to TRBJ2-3, with D possibly matching TRBD1 (6 bases). Per the germline V gene, CDR1 is SGHNT and CDR2 is YYREEE (reference sequence). The CDR3 sequence is 16 residues long. V lost 4 bases, J lost 2 bases, and 17 bases lay in between. CDR3 nucleotides: TGTGCCAGCAGCCCGAGTACGAGGGGGAACACAGATACGCAGTATTTT. Protein product: CASSPSTRGNTDTQYF.